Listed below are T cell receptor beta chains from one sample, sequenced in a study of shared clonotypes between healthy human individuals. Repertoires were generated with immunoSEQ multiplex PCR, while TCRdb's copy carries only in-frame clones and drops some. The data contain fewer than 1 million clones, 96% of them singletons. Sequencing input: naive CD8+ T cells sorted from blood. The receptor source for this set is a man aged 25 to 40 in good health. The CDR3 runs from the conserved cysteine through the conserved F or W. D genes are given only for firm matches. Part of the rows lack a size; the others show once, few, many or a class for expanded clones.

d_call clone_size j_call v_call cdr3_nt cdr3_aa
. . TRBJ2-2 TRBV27 TGTGCCAGCAGTTTCACAGGGCACACCGGGGAGCTGTTTTTT CASSFTGHTGELFF
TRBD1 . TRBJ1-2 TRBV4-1 TGCGCCAGCAGCCAAGGGGGACAGGGTAACTATGGCTACACCTTC CASSQGGQGNYGYTF
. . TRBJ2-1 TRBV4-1 TGCGCCAGCAGCCAAGATTTCGGGCAGTCGCCTTACAATGAGCAGTTCTTC CASSQDFGQSPYNEQFF
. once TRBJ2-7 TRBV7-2 TGTGCCAGCGGGGGAACCTACGAGCAGTACTTC CASGGTYEQYF
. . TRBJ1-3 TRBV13 TGTGCCAGCAGCTTACAGGGATTGAGCCTCTCTGGAAACACCATATATTTT CASSLQGLSLSGNTIYF
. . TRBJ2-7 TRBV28 TGTGCCAGCAGTTTGGGTGGAGCGCCCTACGAGCAGTACTTC CASSLGGAPYEQYF
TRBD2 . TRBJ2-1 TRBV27 TGTGCCACCAACGGACTAGCGGTCCCCTACAATGAGCAGTTCTTC CATNGLAVPYNEQFF
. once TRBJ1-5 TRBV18 TGTGCCAGCTCACCATGGCGGTCTAATCAGCCCCAGCATTTT CASSPWRSNQPQHF
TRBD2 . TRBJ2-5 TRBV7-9 TGTGCCAGCAGCTTTCCGACTAGCGGGAATTTGGAGACCCAGTACTTC CASSFPTSGNLETQYF
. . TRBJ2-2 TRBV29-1 TGCAGCGCCCTAAAGTCGGCGGCCCCTTACACCGGGGAGCTGTTTTTT CSALKSAAPYTGELFF
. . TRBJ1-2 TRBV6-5 TGTGCCAGCAGTTACTCTTTCGGGGGGTATGGCTACACCTTC CASSYSFGGYGYTF
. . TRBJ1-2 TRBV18 TGTGCCAGCTCACCACCGACGGTGCGATATGGCTACACCTTC CASSPPTVRYGYTF
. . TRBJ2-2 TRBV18 TGTGCCAGCCTTAGCGGCACCGGGGAGCTGTTTTTT CASLSGTGELFF
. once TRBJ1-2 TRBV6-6 TGTGCCAGCAGTTACTCTGGGGAAGACTATGGCTACACCTTC CASSYSGEDYGYTF
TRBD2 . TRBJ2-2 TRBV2 TGTGCCAGCAGTGAAGACCCTTGGGGCGGGAGGAACACCGGGGAGCTGTTTTTT CASSEDPWGGRNTGELFF
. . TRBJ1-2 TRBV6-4 TGTGCCAGCAGTGAATCGGCCCCCGGGACTCTCTATGGCTACACCTTC CASSESAPGTLYGYTF
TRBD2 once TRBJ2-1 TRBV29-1 TGCAGCGTTACGGGAGGGCCATACAATGAGCAGTTCTTC CSVTGGPYNEQFF
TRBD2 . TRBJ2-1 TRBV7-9 TGTGCCAGCAGCCCGTCTAGCGGGATAACCTACAATGAGCAGTTCTTC CASSPSSGITYNEQFF
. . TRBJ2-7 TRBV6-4 TGTGCCAGCAGTGGGAGGGGCAGAGTCTACGAGCAGTACTTC CASSGRGRVYEQYF
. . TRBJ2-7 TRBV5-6 TGTGCCAGCAGCGTGGGAGTTGGTTACGAGCAGTACTTC CASSVGVGYEQYF
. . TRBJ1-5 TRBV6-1 TGTGCCAGCAGTGAAGGGCCTTATAGCAATCAGCCCCAGCATTTT CASSEGPYSNQPQHF
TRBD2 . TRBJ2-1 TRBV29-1 TGCAGCGTGAGACTAGCGGGAGGGGATGAGCAGTTCTTC CSVRLAGGDEQFF
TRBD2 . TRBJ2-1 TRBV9 TGTGCCAGCAGCGTAGCTGGGCTAGCGGGAGGGTTAGATGAGCAGTTCTTC CASSVAGLAGGLDEQFF
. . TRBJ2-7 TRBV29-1 TGCAGCGTTACGCCACTCGACTCCTACGAGCAGTACTTC CSVTPLDSYEQYF
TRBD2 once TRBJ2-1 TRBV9 TGTGCCAGCAGCGAAACTAGCGGGAGGGCCTACAATGAGCAGTTCTTC CASSETSGRAYNEQFF
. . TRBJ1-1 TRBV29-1 TGCAGCGTTATCCACCCCGGGCCTTTGAACACTGAAGCTTTCTTT CSVIHPGPLNTEAFF
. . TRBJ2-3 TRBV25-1 TGTGCCAGCAGTGAGGGGAGCACAGATACGCAGTATTTT CASSEGSTDTQYF
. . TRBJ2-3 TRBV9 TGTGCCAGCAGCGTAGGTTCTTCAAGCACAGATACGCAGTATTTT CASSVGSSSTDTQYF
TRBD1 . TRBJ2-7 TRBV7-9 TGTGCCAGCAGCTTCCCCCCCGGGACAGGGAGCGACGAGCAGTACTTC CASSFPPGTGSDEQYF
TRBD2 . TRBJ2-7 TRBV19 TGTGCCAGTAGTCCGACCCAATTCCGGCGGGAGGCGAGCTACGAGCAGTACTTC CASSPTQFRREASYEQYF
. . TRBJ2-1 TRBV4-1 TGCGCCAGCAGCCAATTTCGAGGTCAGTATGAGCAGTTCTTC CASSQFRGQYEQFF
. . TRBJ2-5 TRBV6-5 TGTGCCAGCAGTTCACTTGAATTCGGGTGGGAGACCCAGTACTTC CASSSLEFGWETQYF
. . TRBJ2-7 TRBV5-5 TGTGCCAGCAGCTTGTTAGAATCCTACGAGCAGTACTTC CASSLLESYEQYF
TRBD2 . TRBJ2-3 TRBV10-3 TGTGCCATCAGTCAAAGGGGGCTAGCGGGAGCGGGAGATACGCAGTATTTT CAISQRGLAGAGDTQYF
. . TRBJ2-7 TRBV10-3 TGTGCCACCAAGGACGCTATAATACTAGAGCAGTACTTC CATKDAIILEQYF
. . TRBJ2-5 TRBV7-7 TGTGCTAGCAGCTTACGGGTGGGAGAGGAGACCCAGTACTTC CASSLRVGEETQYF
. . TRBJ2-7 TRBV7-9 TGTGCCAGCAGCCTACCGCGGCAGGGGAACTCCTACGAGCAGTACTTC CASSLPRQGNSYEQYF
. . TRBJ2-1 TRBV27 TGTGCCAGCAGTTTAGGGGCTCTACCTTACAATGAGCAGTTCTTC CASSLGALPYNEQFF
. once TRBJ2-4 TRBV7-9 TGTGCCAGCAGCTTAGAACTAGCAGACAAAAACATTCAGTACTTC CASSLELADKNIQYF
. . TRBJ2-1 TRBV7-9 TGTGCCAGCAGCCGTGAGGGGTCCAATGAGCAGTTCTTC CASSREGSNEQFF
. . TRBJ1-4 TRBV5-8 TGTGCCAGCAGCTTGGTTGGGACCAGCTCTGAAAAACTGTTTTTT CASSLVGTSSEKLFF